One and the same sample provided the 11 T cell receptor beta chains below, sequenced in a study of T-cell memory formation after mild COVID-19. TCRdb re-analysed the 5' RACE reads in MiXCR, keeping a single row per CDR3 protein. Of 89,000 or so distinct CDR3 sequences in the sample, about 13% were seen once. Sequencing was performed on PBMCs or a T cell subset sorted from them (not recorded which). The origin of the receptors is a man between 18 and 35 years old who had mild COVID-19 (a few samples of this study predate the infection). Cell type and time point are not known.

The V call is TRBV5-1, the J call TRBJ2-6; D ambiguous. The length of the CDR3 is 17 residues. The V gene lost 1 base and the J gene lost 4 bases, with 15 bases spanning the gap. Germline CDR1 reads SGHRS; CDR2 reads YFSETQ. CDR3 in DNA: TGCGCCAGCAGCTTGCCCAGGAGCACGTCGGGGGCCAACGTCCTGACTTTC. Translated, it gives CASSLPRSTSGANVLTF.

In this sample, this clonotype turned up a few times. The chain is built from TRBV20-1 and TRBJ1-4; D is possibly TRBD1 (5 bases). Germline V gene sequence: CDR1 DFQATT, CDR2 SNEGSKA (reference sequence). V lost 2 bases and J lost 8, with 18 bases in between. The CDR3 length is 15 residues. This chain's CDR3 is CSARCRESGGEKLFF. The CDR3 DNA reads as TGCAGTGCTAGATGCAGGGAATCCGGGGGAGAAAAACTGTTTTTT.

This sequence joins TRBV5-1 and TRBJ2-1; D is undetermined. Trimming left V 0 bases short and J 1 base short, with 8 bases between. Germline lookup yields CDR1 SGHRS and CDR2 YFSETQ. This CDR3 has 15 amino acids. The CDR3 spells CASSLADPSYNEQFF. Here the CDR3 DNA reads TGCGCCAGCAGCTTGGCGGATCCATCCTACAATGAGCAGTTCTTC. The full variable domain, in which reference TRBV5-1 and TRBJ2-1 provide the parts outside the CDR3, is KAGVTQTPRYLIKTRGQQVTLSCSPISGHRSVSWYQQTPGQGLQFLFEYFSETQRNKGNFPGRFSGRQFSNSRSEMNVSTLELGDSALYLCASSLADPSYNEQFFGPGTRLTVL.

The CDR3 DNA reads TGTGCCAGCAGTTCCCATCGACAGGGTGGCAATCAGCCCCAGCATTTT. This codes for CASSSHRQGGNQPQHF. The rearrangement links TRBV27 to TRBJ1-5, with 7 nucleotides matching TRBD1. CDR3 length equals 16 residues. Germline assignment: CDR1 MNHEY and CDR2 SMNVEV (reference sequence). Trimming at V came to 4 bases and at J to 2 bases, leaving 8 bases not matched to a gene.

This clonotype was seen at least ten times. This chain links TRBV7-9 with TRBJ2-3; D may correspond to TRBD1 or TRBD2 (5 bases each). Trimming pared 6 bases from V and 2 bases from J, leaving 15 bases between. Germline V gene lookup returns CDR1 SEHNR and CDR2 FQNEAQ (reference sequence). The CDR3 is made up of 15 amino acids. The CDR3 DNA is TGTGCCAGCAGGTCGGGGCTATTCCACACAGATACGCAGTATTTT. It encodes CASRSGLFHTDTQYF.

The chain recombines TRBV7-6 with TRBJ2-5, with D possibly called TRBD1 or TRBD2 (5 bases each). Germline CDR1 is SGHVS and CDR2 is FNYEAQ. V was trimmed by 1 base and J by 4 bases, leaving 22 bases between them. The CDR3 covers 18 residues. The CDR3 spells CASSLGGRGRIIGETQYF. The CDR3 DNA sequence: TGTGCCAGCAGCTTAGGGGGTAGGGGACGGATCATAGGAGAGACCCAGTACTTC. Drawing the rest from reference TRBV7-6 and TRBJ2-5, the complete variable domain is GAGVSQSPRYKVTKRGQDVALRCDPISGHVSLYWYRQALGQGPEFLTYFNYEAQQDKSGLPNDRFSAERPEGSISTLTIQRTEQRDSAMYRCASSLGGRGRIIGETQYFGPGTRLLVL.

This clonotype was observed a few times. V usage is TRBV11-1 and J usage is TRBJ1-1, with a tentative D call TRBD1 (5 bases). Between the trimmed V and J ends, which lost 4 bases and 2 bases, there was a span of 14 bases. Germline-derived CDR1 and CDR2 are SGHAT and FQDESV (reference sequence). This CDR3 is 15 amino acids long. CDR3 loop: CASSSTSGINTEAFF. As DNA, the CDR3 is TGTGCCAGCAGCTCAACCTCAGGGATAAACACTGAAGCTTTCTTT.

The chain links TRBV10-3 to TRBJ1-4, with 7 bases aligning to TRBD1. V trimming: 3 bases; J trimming: 4 bases; junction bases outside the gene matches: 8. The germline V gene encodes CDR1 ENHRY and CDR2 SYGVKD. This CDR3 is 16 amino acids long. The CDR3 loop is CAISDGGDSGNEKLFF. CDR3 DNA: TGTGCCATCAGTGACGGCGGGGACAGCGGTAATGAAAAACTGTTTTTT.

This clonotype was seen a handful of times. The chain couples TRBV7-2 to TRBJ2-7; 8 bases match TRBD1. CDR3 length equals 13 residues. With 5 bases clipped from V and 2 bases from J, the junction kept 2 bases outside the gene matches. Germline CDR1 is SGHTA and CDR2 is FQGNSA. CDR3 loop: CASSTTGAYEQYV. The CDR3 coding sequence is TGTGCCAGCAGCACGACAGGGGCCTACGAGCAGTACGTC.

About this clonotype itself: With a much larger clone just one base away, this may be a read error. J is TRBJ2-2 and V is TRBV6-2 or TRBV6-3, with 8 nucleotides matching TRBD1. The germline V gene encodes CDR1 MNHEY and CDR2 SVGEGT. The J segment lost 5 bases and the V segment lost 4 bases, leaving 9 bases of the junction unmatched. This CDR3 has 16 amino acids. Here the CDR3 reads CASSSEDRVWTGELFF. The CDR3 region has the DNA TGTGCCAGCAGTTCCGAGGACAGGGTGTGGACCGGGGAGCTGTTTTTT.

Only a few counts were recorded for this clonotype. This chain connects TRBV5-1 to TRBJ1-5, with D hard to call. The germline CDR1 and CDR2 sequences are SGHRS and YFSETQ. CDR3 length: 19 residues. Deletions cut 6 bases from V and 6 bases from J, with 31 bases between. The CDR3 nucleotides read TGCGCCAGCACCCTTTGGGCCGCCCCAATCCTACCCCCTCCTCAGCCCCAGCATTTT. Translating gives CASTLWAAPILPPPQPQHF.